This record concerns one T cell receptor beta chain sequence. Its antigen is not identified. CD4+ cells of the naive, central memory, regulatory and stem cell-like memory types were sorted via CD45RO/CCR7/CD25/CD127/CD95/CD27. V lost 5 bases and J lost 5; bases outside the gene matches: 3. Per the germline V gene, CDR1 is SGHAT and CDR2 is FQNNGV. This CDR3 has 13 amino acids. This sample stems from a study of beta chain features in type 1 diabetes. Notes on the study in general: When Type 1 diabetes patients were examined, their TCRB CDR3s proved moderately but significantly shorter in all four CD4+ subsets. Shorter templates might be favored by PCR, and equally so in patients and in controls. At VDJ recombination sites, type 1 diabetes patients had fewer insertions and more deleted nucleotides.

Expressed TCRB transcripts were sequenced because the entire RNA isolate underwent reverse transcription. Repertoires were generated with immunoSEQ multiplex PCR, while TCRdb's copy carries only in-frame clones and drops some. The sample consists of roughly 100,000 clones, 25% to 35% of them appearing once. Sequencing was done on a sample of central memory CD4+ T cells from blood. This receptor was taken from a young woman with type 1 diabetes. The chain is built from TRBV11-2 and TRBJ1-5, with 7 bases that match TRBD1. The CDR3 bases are TGTGCCAGCAGCACCGACAGGGATCAGCCCCAGCATTTT. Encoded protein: CASSTDRDQPQHF. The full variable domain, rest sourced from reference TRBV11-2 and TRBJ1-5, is EAGVAQSPRYKIIEKRQSVAFWCNPISGHATLYWYQQILGQGPKLLIQFQNNGVVDDSQLPKDRFSAERLKGVDSTLKIQPAKLEDSAVYLCASSTDRDQPQHFGDGTRLSIL.